This T cell receptor (beta chain) derives from a study of control samples from healthy donors and cancer patients (dated by TCRdb to 2018 to 2020). The library was obtained by the immunoSEQ multiplex PCR assay. TCRdb stores this immuneACCESS table with in-frame sequences only. Part of the clones is absent; in the studies checked, under half of the shortfall reflects unresolved V genes, and no reason is known for the rest. This sample gives under 450,000 clones in total; about nine tenths of them show up just once. Jointly, the top ten make up about 6.3% of the sample. The germline V gene (reference sequence) gives CDR1 as SEHNR and CDR2 as FQNEAQ. V is trimmed back by 3 bases and J by 5 bases, and the junction contains 14 bases that no gene match accounts for. The CDR3 covers 18 residues, taking in both the cysteine and the phenylalanine. Only the CDR3 region is kept as DNA, spanning 54 bases read in frame from base 1.

About this clone itself: The antigen it binds to is not known. No quality values exist for individual bases; no much larger clone is one base distant.

This sequence was found in a man in his forties with head and neck cancer. Sequences were obtained from PBMCs. The chain couples TRBV7-9 to TRBJ2-1; TRBD2 agrees with 9 junctional bases. The encoded CDR3 is CASSFLAGDFHRHNEQFF. The nucleotides are TGTGCCAGCAGCTTCTTAGCGGGGGATTTTCACCGACACAATGAGCAGTTCTTC.